Described below is a single T cell receptor (beta chain) sequence and its context. The antigen is not known. Template switching, a step in the protocol, added a universal primer site, and cDNA carried unique molecular identifiers. TCRdb processed the 5' RACE reads anew with MiXCR; each CDR3 protein has one entry. The sample contains 700,000 or so distinct CDR3 sequences, less than 25% of which appear only once. The source of the sample is a study of identical twins. General study findings and limits: It was out-of-frame TCR alpha sharing in monozygotic twins that models underestimated.

Trimming took 5 bases from V and 7 from J; bases not matched to a gene: 10. The CDR3 has 15 residues. In germline, CDR1 is MNHEY, CDR2 SMNVEV (reference sequence). Separately, the same data were catalogued under a study of T cells expressing NK-cell markers. In that study: Repertoire data for TCR beta were derived from sorted T cells (CD3+CD56+NKG2C+, CD3+CD56+NKG2C- and CD3+CD56-NKG2C+). For about 6 donors, the dominant NKG2C+ clonotypes made up roughly 1.0-7.5% of their CD8+ T cells.

The source of this sequence is a woman under 30 in good health. Specimen: PBMCs. The chain uses TRBV27 and TRBJ2-7; 11 bases agree with TRBD2. CDR3 in amino acids: CASSPLAGGAKEQYF. Written as DNA, the CDR3 is TGTGCCAGCAGTCCTCTAGCGGGAGGCGCGAAAGAGCAGTACTTC.